The 22 T cell receptor beta chains below come from one sample, sequenced in a study of shared clonotypes between healthy human individuals. Profiling relied on immunoSEQ multiplex PCR, and the TCRdb table lists in-frame clones only, not all of them. The repertoire holds 2,500,000 or so clones, with 80% to 95% as singletons. The source material was naive CD4+ T cells from PBMCs. Subset described: CD45RA+ positively selected. These receptor sequences come from a man in his late teens or twenties in good health. Some clones in this sample may be carry-over from other donors' samples.

V usage is TRBV15 and J usage is TRBJ1-5, with D possibly matching TRBD1 (6 bases). CDR3 length equals 16 residues. Trimming took 0 bases from V and 6 from J, leaving 15 bases between them. Germline V lookup: CDR1 LNHNV, CDR2 YYDKDF (reference sequence). CDR3 loop: CATSRDRGGRGQPQHF. The CDR3 nucleotides are TGTGCCACCAGCAGAGATCGAGGGGGACGGGGTCAGCCCCAGCATTTT. Using reference TRBV15 and TRBJ1-5 for the parts outside the CDR3, the full variable domain is DAMVIQNPRYQVTQFGKPVTLSCSQTLNHNVMYWYQQKSSQAPKLLFHYYDKDFNNEADTPDNFQSRRPNTSFCFLDIRSPGLGDTAMYLCATSRDRGGRGQPQHFGDGTRLSIL.

J is TRBJ2-1 and V is TRBV4-3; either TRBD1 or TRBD2 may fit D (5 bases each). The V gene lost 1 base and the J gene lost 3 bases, with 28 bases spanning the gap. CDR3 length: 21 amino acids. Germline V gives CDR1 LGHNA, CDR2 YSLEER. The CDR3 DNA reads as TGCGCCAGCAGCCAAGCGTTGGGATTTCCCGGGACCCCTTTACGCTACAATGAGCAGTTCTTC. Its protein is CASSQALGFPGTPLRYNEQFF.

The chain has TRBV13 and TRBJ1-1; 8 bases match TRBD1. Germline V lookup: CDR1 PRHDT, CDR2 FYEKMQ (reference sequence). CDR3 length: 15 residues. Losses at the gene ends were 2 bases for V and 0 bases for J; bases not matched to a gene: 2. The CDR3 DNA reads TGTGCCAGCAGCTTAAGGGGACAGGTGAACACTGAAGCTTTCTTT. It codes for CASSLRGQVNTEAFF.

J is TRBJ2-5 and V is TRBV5-1, with 13 bases fitting TRBD2. With V trimmed by 4 bases and J by 2 bases, 5 bases remained unmatched. Germline CDR1 is SGHRS and CDR2 is YFSETQ. This CDR3 is 16 amino acids long. This CDR3 reads CASSKGTSGAQETQYF. The CDR3, as DNA: TGCGCCAGCAGCAAAGGGACTAGCGGGGCGCAAGAGACCCAGTACTTC.

The genes are TRBV28 and TRBJ1-1; TRBD1 agrees at 8 bases. The CDR3 contains 16 residues. Germline V gene data show CDR1 as MDHEN and CDR2 as SYDVKM. The trim removed 4 bases at V and 0 bases at J, leaving 7 bases unmatched. The chain's CDR3 is CASSSDRDGLNTEAFF. The CDR3 nucleotides are TGTGCCAGCAGTTCGGACAGGGATGGGTTGAACACTGAAGCTTTCTTT.

The V gene is TRBV4-2, the J gene TRBJ2-5, with a tentative D call TRBD2 (5 bases). This CDR3 is built from 14 residues. The ends were cut back, 1 base at V and 7 bases at J, with 13 bases in the middle. Germline V gene data show CDR1 as LGHNA and CDR2 as YNFKEQ. CDR3 DNA: TGTGCCAGCAGCCAAGGCCCGGGGTTGGGGACCCAGTACTTC. Translating it yields CASSQGPGLGTQYF.

The genes are TRBV15 and TRBJ1-2; TRBD1 matches at 7 bases. V lost 2 bases, J lost 3 bases, and 12 bases stayed unmatched. CDR1 and CDR2 (germline): LNHNV, YYDKDF (reference sequence). The CDR3 is made up of 17 amino acids. This chain's CDR3 is CATSRPRGSRDDYGYTF. DNA of the CDR3: TGTGCCACCAGCAGACCCAGGGGGAGCAGGGACGACTATGGCTACACCTTC.

This chain joins TRBV4-1 and TRBJ1-3, with D possibly being TRBD1 (6 bases). The V gene's germline CDR1 is MGHRA and CDR2 YSYEKL. CDR3 size: 16 residues. With 3 bases removed from V and 4 bases from J, the gap between germline ends came to 16 bases. Here the CDR3 reads CASSQVSRGEGNTIYF. The CDR3, as DNA: TGCGCCAGCAGCCAGGTCAGCAGGGGAGAAGGAAACACCATATATTTT.

The chain couples TRBV5-4 to TRBJ2-7; 7 bases are a match to TRBD1. The CDR3 loop spans 15 amino acids. The V segment lost 4 bases and the J segment 0 bases; nucleotides outside the gene matches: 7. CDR1 is SGHNT and CDR2 is YYREEE in the germline V gene (reference sequence). CDR3 amino acids: CASSPPGTVSYEQYF. The CDR3 nucleotides read TGTGCCAGCAGCCCCCCCGGGACAGTCTCCTACGAGCAGTACTTC. The full variable domain, in which reference TRBV5-4 and TRBJ2-7 provide the parts outside the CDR3, is ETGVTQSPTHLIKTRGQQVTLRCSSQSGHNTVSWYQQALGQGPQFIFQYYREEENGRGNFPPRFSGLQFPNYSSELNVNALELDDSALYLCASSPPGTVSYEQYFGPGTRLTVT.

The chain carries TRBV6-1 and TRBJ2-7, with 7 bases that match TRBD1. There are 14 residues in the CDR3. The junction had 7 bases not matched to a gene; V was cut back by 3 bases and J by 5 bases. CDR1 and CDR2 from the germline V gene are MNHNS and SASEGT. CDR3 sequence (DNA): TGTGCCAGCAGTGACGGGACAGAGTTAAACGAGCAGTACTTC. Residues: CASSDGTELNEQYF.

As for this clone: Other DNA sequences within the sample encode an identical CDR3. The rearrangement uses TRBV4-1 and TRBJ2-1, with D maybe TRBD2 (5 bases). The germline gives CDR1 MGHRA, CDR2 YSYEKL. The CDR3 is 12 amino acids. Trimming removed 3 bases at V and 10 bases at J, with 10 bases between. The CDR3 reads CASSHPRGEQFF. CDR3 coding DNA: TGCGCCAGCAGCCACCCCCGGGGAGAGCAGTTCTTC.

The rearrangement joins TRBV11-2 to TRBJ2-7, with unresolved D. The CDR3 runs to 14 residues. V dropped 1 base and J dropped 2 bases, with 9 bases sitting between them. Germline loops: CDR1 SGHAT, CDR2 FQNNGV. The CDR3 loop reads CASSLVTTTYEQYF. CDR3 in DNA: TGTGCCAGCAGCTTAGTGACCACGACCTACGAGCAGTACTTC.

This clone was observed a single time. This chain connects TRBV6-1 to TRBJ1-1, with TRBD1 matching 7 bases. The CDR3 has 17 residues. Per germline, CDR1 MNHNS and CDR2 SASEGT. The ends lost 1 base at V and 6 bases at J; junction bases unmatched: 14. CDR3 in amino acids: CASSEEERGGVLAEAFF. For the CDR3, the DNA is TGTGCCAGCAGTGAAGAGGAGAGAGGGGGCGTGTTAGCTGAAGCTTTCTTT.

V usage is TRBV2 and J usage is TRBJ1-1; D gene ambiguous. Trimming took off 6 bases at V and 11 bases at J, with 19 bases between the two ends. The CDR3 is made up of 13 amino acids. Per germline, CDR1 SNHLY and CDR2 FYNNEI. Here the CDR3 DNA reads TGTGCCAGCAGAAGGCCGGACTCCCCCTGGGCTTTCTTT. It yields the protein CASRRPDSPWAFF. Full variable domain (outside the CDR3, taken from reference TRBV2 and TRBJ1-1): EPEVTQTPSHQVTQMGQEVILRCVPISNHLYFYWYRQILGQKVEFLVSFYNNEISEKSEIFDDQFSVERPDGSNFTLKIRSTKLEDSAMYFCASRRPDSPWAFFGQGTRLTVV.

The genes are TRBV28 and TRBJ1-3; D is ambiguous. Germline-derived CDR1 and CDR2 are MDHEN and SYDVKM. The CDR3 is 14 residues long. Trimming removed 6 bases from V and 2 bases from J, with 11 bases in between. The CDR3 is CASRPGPTGNTIYF. The CDR3 region has the DNA TGTGCCAGCAGACCGGGCCCGACTGGAAACACCATATATTTT.

V and J are TRBV28 and TRBJ2-7; either TRBD1 or TRBD2 may supply D (6 bases each). V was trimmed by 7 bases and J by 2 bases, leaving 18 bases between them. CDR3 length: 15 residues. CDR1 MDHEN and CDR2 SYDVKM come from the germline V gene. The DNA of the CDR3 is TGTGCCAGCACCAAGGGGGGCAGGGCCACCTACGAGCAGTACTTC. Translation gives CASTKGGRATYEQYF.

V usage is TRBV29-1 and J usage is TRBJ2-1; 10 bases are a match to TRBD2. CDR1 SQVTM and CDR2 ANQGSEA come from the germline V gene. This CDR3 contains 14 residues. V shed 3 bases, J shed 5 bases, and the junction held 4 bases outside the gene matches. DNA for the CDR3: TGCAGCGTTGATCGACTAGCGGGCCACAATGAGCAGTTCTTC. Residues: CSVDRLAGHNEQFF.

The chain is built from TRBV6-1 and TRBJ2-7, with D unclear. Germline loops: CDR1 MNHNS, CDR2 SASEGT. This CDR3 region has 15 residues. Trimming shortened V by 3 bases and J by 2 bases, and 14 bases separated the two germline ends. This chain's CDR3 is CASSEGLNPTYEQYF. In nucleotides, the CDR3 is TGTGCCAGCAGTGAGGGGTTGAATCCTACCTACGAGCAGTACTTC.

The chain is built from TRBV19 and TRBJ1-5; D gene ambiguous. The germline CDR1 and CDR2 sequences are LNHDA and SQIVND (reference sequence). The V end lost 8 bases, the J end lost 2 bases, and 13 bases lay between the germline ends. CDR3 length equals 14 residues. This chain's CDR3 is CASQIYSGNQPQHF. DNA of the CDR3: TGTGCCAGTCAGATCTACAGCGGCAATCAGCCCCAGCATTTT.

The chain has TRBV2 and TRBJ2-1, with TRBD1 matching 9 bases. Trimming took 5 bases from V and 6 from J; bases not matched to a gene: 8. The CDR3 extends over 15 amino acids. Germline V gene data show CDR1 as SNHLY and CDR2 as FYNNEI. DNA of the CDR3: TGTGCCAGCAGTATTCAACAGGGGGCAGGCAATGAGCAGTTCTTC. Protein product: CASSIQQGAGNEQFF.

The chain employs TRBV4-3 and TRBJ2-5; D possibly corresponds to TRBD1 (6 bases). CDR1 is LGHNA, CDR2 YSLEER, per germline. This CDR3 is built from 13 residues. With 2 bases removed from V and 5 bases from J, the gap between germline ends came to 9 bases. CDR3 amino acids: CASSQQGYETQYF. CDR3 coding DNA: TGCGCCAGCAGCCAACAGGGGTACGAGACCCAGTACTTC.

This chain connects TRBV11-2 to TRBJ2-7; no clear D. The CDR3 extends over 14 amino acids. Trimming removed 0 bases from V and 2 bases from J, with 8 bases in between. Germline assignment: CDR1 SGHAT and CDR2 FQNNGV. In nucleotides, the CDR3 is TGTGCCAGCAGCTTAGATCTGGTAACCTACGAGCAGTACTTC. Its translation: CASSLDLVTYEQYF.